Sequencing of this TCR beta chain was carried out in a study of T cell responses to AZD1222 COVID-19 vaccine (dated by TCRdb to about 2021). With regard to the full study: AZD1222 recipients given second doses at about 4 weeks or at about 12 weeks were pooled, since spike-specific TCR depth and breadth were not found to differ between the two schedules. A total of roughly 240 trial participants underwent TCR sequencing, of whom some 210 received two doses of AZD1222 and around 25 received two doses of the MenACWY control vaccine. Trial participants were enrolled by age into 18-55, 56-69 and 70-plus year subgroups, with roughly 150, 30 and 60 TCR-sequenced participants respectively. On the study overall, not on this receptor specifically: In the small 56-69-year group, the increase in depth fell short of significance, most likely because of low power. Vaccine-associated CD4 TCRs spanned the whole spike protein, with dominant responses in regions 160-218 and 743-854. Conclusions about previously exposed vaccinees were limited because only six AZD1222 recipients were SARS-CoV-2 seropositive at baseline. A significant rise in spike-specific TCR breadth and depth was observed after two AZD1222 doses relative to day 0 and relative to MenACWY recipients. Participants were mostly white British and included more females than males, and it was suggested by the authors that clonal diversity may have been underestimated. Reportedly, almost half of the unique spike-specific TCRs recognized epitopes lying outside the regions that are mutated in the B.1.351 and B.1.1.7 variants. Because no samples from the day 14 peak response were available, repertoires could be characterized only after the peak T cell response.

Per the publication, the time point label means: baseline before first vaccination. The vaccinee samples were drawn from two UK trials, COV001 and COV002, one of which was a single-blind randomized controlled phase 2/3 trial testing AZD1222 (ChAdOx1 nCoV-19) in healthy adults. For TCRbeta chain sequencing, PBMC samples were collected from trial participants at day 0 and at day 28 after the second dose. The CDR3 regions of human TCRbeta chains were subjected to immunosequencing. Per the original workflow: TCRs in the repertoires were matched against a reference library of SARS-CoV-2-specific TCRs that had been generated with the MIRA antigen-specificity platform. Breadth was defined as the fraction of unique TCRs that were SARS-CoV-2-associated, and depth was defined as the fraction of total T cells that were SARS-CoV-2-associated. Each spike-specific TCR was assigned to its reactive spike region and to a CD4 or CD8 class using the MIRA data. Log10-transformed breadth and depth values were compared by one-way ANOVA with Sidak's multiple comparisons tests. TCRdb retrieved this table from immuneACCESS and kept in-frame rearrangements only. Not all clones are present; in checked studies, unresolved V genes account for under half, and no reason is known for the remainder. V, J and clone size are those of that table, while D and trimming were read from the DNA. In all, the sample holds 90,000 to 120,000 clones, and approximately 90% of those were seen once. The ten largest clones capture about 4.5% of the sample.

Looking up the germline V gene yields CDR1 KGHDR and CDR2 SFDVKD. The junction carries 13 bases between V and J, which are trimmed by 4 bases and 5 bases respectively. From its cysteine to its phenylalanine, the CDR3 spans 14 amino acids. This entry keeps only the CDR3 DNA: 42 bases, framed from base 1. This clone has only one observation. Its antigen is still unknown. The record has no base qualities; no much larger clone is one base away. The clonotype comes from an adult in good health. The input for sequencing was peripheral blood, taken on day 0 of AZD1222 vaccination. This chain joins TRBV24-1 to TRBJ1-2; no D gene is confidently identified. The CDR3 is CATSDPSTFYGYTF. The sequenced DNA is TGTGCCACCAGTGACCCCTCGACATTTTATGGCTACACCTTC.